This TCR beta chain was sequenced for a study of CD8 T cells in Susac syndrome. A quantity of about 0.5 to 1 ug RNA underwent reverse transcription using random hexamers. TCRdb redid the calling of the immunoSEQ multiplex PCR reads with MiXCR, one entry per CDR3 protein. The table has around 100,000 distinct CDR3 sequences, approximately 95% seen once. Trimming stripped 4 bases from V and 3 bases from J, with 10 bases between. The germline V gene encodes CDR1 SQVTM and CDR2 ANQGSEA. The CDR3 sequence is 13 residues long. This TCR derives from a human donor with Susac syndrome. Sequencing was done on a sample of CD8+ T cells from PBMCs. The genes are TRBV29-1 and TRBJ1-5; a weak D match, TRBD1 (5 bases). CDR3 loop: CSVGQNPNQPQHF. DNA of the CDR3: TGCAGCGTTGGACAGAATCCCAATCAGCCCCAGCATTTT.